This entry lists 2 T cell receptor beta chains sequenced from one sample in a study of blood T cell repertoires in COVID-19. Generated by immunoSEQ multiplex PCR, the TCRdb table keeps only in-frame clones and is missing some. The sample records about 170,000 clones, about 88% being singletons. The sample comprised peripheral blood. The receptors stem from a man aged 45-60 years who had recovered from COVID-19.

The CDR3 DNA reads as TGTGCCAGCAGGGAGACAGGGGAAGCTTTCTTT. This sequence encodes CASRETGEAFF. The chain employs TRBV28 and TRBJ1-1; 7 positions agree with TRBD1. The CDR3 sequence is 11 residues long. With 6 bases clipped from V and 8 bases from J, the junction kept 3 bases outside the gene matches. Per germline, CDR1 MDHEN and CDR2 SYDVKM.

This chain connects TRBV19 to TRBJ2-7, with 7 bases identical to TRBD1. Germline V lookup: CDR1 LNHDA, CDR2 SQIVND (reference sequence). The CDR3 extends over 11 amino acids. Germline trimming cut 8 bases from V and 6 bases from J; bases unmatched to any gene: 4. Here the CDR3 reads CASYHRGEQYF. The DNA of the CDR3 is TGTGCCAGTTACCACAGGGGCGAGCAGTACTTC. The full variable domain, in which reference TRBV19 and TRBJ2-7 provide the parts outside the CDR3, is DGGITQSPKYLFRKEGQNVTLSCEQNLNHDAMYWYRQDPGQGLRLIYYSQIVNDFQKGDIAEGYSVSREKKESFPLTVTSAQKNPTAFYLCASYHRGEQYFGPGTRLTVT.